This T cell receptor beta chain was retrieved from a study of T cells in Graves' hyperthyroidism and ophthalmopathy. Patients counted as stable if ophthalmopathy did not develop within 18 months. It was 8 to 10 ml of fresh peripheral blood that supplied the PBMCs. RNA transcripts were the template for amplifying TCR beta CDR3 regions. The HTBI primer set served for first-round RT-PCR of the TCR CDR3. TCRdb passed the multiplex PCR reads through MiXCR, listing each CDR3 protein once. This sample yields roughly 700,000 distinct CDR3 sequences, of which roughly 17% are seen a single time; roughly 15% belongs to the top ten. This clonotype was counted only a few times. Germline values: CDR1 SQVTM, CDR2 ANQGSEA. This CDR3 has 14 residues. J lost 7 bases, V lost 6 bases, and 10 bases had no gene match.

The sequenced sample was blood. The receptor's source is a man aged 50 or older with Graves' hyperthyroidism. This chain uses TRBV29-1 with TRBJ1-2; 11 bases align to TRBD1. CDR3 nucleotide sequence: TGCAGCGTGGTAAGGGACAGGGGGAGGCCTGGCTACACCTTC. Translated: CSVVRDRGRPGYTF.